One sample yielded the 32 T cell receptor beta chains listed below, sequenced in a study of blood T cell repertoires in COVID-19. Sequencing was performed with immunoSEQ multiplex PCR; in TCRdb, only in-frame clones are kept and a portion is missing. The sample carries 95,000 to 150,000 clones, roughly four fifths recorded once. Sequencing was performed on peripheral blood. All receptors come from a human donor in a cohort sampled during active COVID-19.

The genes are TRBV5-6 and TRBJ2-3; no definite D call. Between the trimmed V and J ends, which lost 4 bases and 2 bases, there was a span of 2 bases. CDR1 SGHDT and CDR2 YYEEEE come from the germline V gene. This CDR3 comprises 11 residues. This CDR3 reads CASSLTDTQYF. The CDR3 DNA follows: TGTGCCAGCAGCCTCACAGATACGCAGTATTTT.

The sample holds a few counts of this clone. The chain combines TRBV4-1 with TRBJ1-5; no clear D gene. CDR1 is MGHRA, CDR2 YSYEKL, per germline. Trimming removed 0 bases at V and 7 bases at J, with 13 bases between. The CDR3 contains 15 residues. CDR3 in DNA: TGCGCCAGCAGCCAAGATTGGCTTCCAGGACAGCCCCAGCATTTT. Translation: CASSQDWLPGQPQHF.

The chain carries TRBV7-2 and TRBJ1-2; D unclear. The CDR3 contains 14 residues. Germline loops: CDR1 SGHTA, CDR2 FQGNSA. V shed 1 base and J shed 8 bases, with 14 bases lying between them. The CDR3: CASSLEVAVGGYTF. The CDR3, as DNA: TGTGCCAGCAGCTTAGAAGTAGCGGTAGGCGGCTACACCTTC.

The chain uses TRBV19 and TRBJ2-1, with 7 bases matching TRBD1. The junction had 13 bases not matched to a gene; V was cut back by 7 bases and J by 4 bases. This CDR3 contains 16 residues. Germline loops: CDR1 LNHDA, CDR2 SQIVND (reference sequence). This CDR3 reads CASIPTGQGIYNEQFF. CDR3 nucleotides: TGTGCCAGTATCCCGACAGGGCAAGGGATTTACAATGAGCAGTTCTTC.

The chain has TRBV3-1 (or the pseudogene TRBV3-2) and TRBJ1-6; 7 bases are a match to TRBD1. Germline CDR1 reads LGHDT; CDR2 reads YNNKEL (reference sequence). V lost 4 bases to trimming and J lost 6 bases; unmatched junction nucleotides: 3. The CDR3 has 14 amino acids. CDR3 sequence: CASSLGTVNSPLHF. CDR3 nucleotides: TGTGCCAGCAGCCTCGGGACAGTTAATTCACCCCTCCACTTT.

The genes are TRBV4-3 and TRBJ1-1, with 8 positions matching TRBD1. The CDR3 extends over 16 amino acids. Germline V gives CDR1 LGHNA, CDR2 YSLEER. J was trimmed by 7 bases and V by 0 bases; bases with no gene match: 10. CDR3 region: CASSQEDRGGAHEAFF. The CDR3 DNA reads TGCGCCAGCAGCCAAGAAGACAGGGGAGGTGCCCATGAAGCTTTCTTT.

This clone has more than one count but fewer than ten. The chain combines TRBV10-3 with TRBJ1-1, with unresolved D. This CDR3 is built from 13 residues. Per germline, CDR1 ENHRY and CDR2 SYGVKD. V shed 10 bases and J shed 2 bases, with 14 bases lying between them. CDR3: CATEGSVNTEAFF. CDR3 bases: TGTGCCACCGAGGGCAGCGTTAACACTGAAGCTTTCTTT.

This clone has just one count. The chain employs TRBV5-1 and TRBJ1-4; D might be TRBD1 (5 bases). The V and J ends lost 4 bases and 7 bases respectively, with 23 bases between them. The germline V gene encodes CDR1 SGHRS and CDR2 YFSETQ. The CDR3 covers 17 residues. Here the CDR3 reads CASSAGVSLGNGEKLFF. The CDR3 DNA reads as TGCGCCAGCAGCGCGGGGGTTTCTCTAGGTAACGGTGAAAAACTGTTTTTT. The full variable domain, with the rest looked up from reference TRBV5-1 and TRBJ1-4, is KAGVTQTPRYLIKTRGQQVTLSCSPISGHRSVSWYQQTPGQGLQFLFEYFSETQRNKGNFPGRFSGRQFSNSRSEMNVSTLELGDSALYLCASSAGVSLGNGEKLFFGSGTQLSVL.

The chain uses TRBV5-1 and TRBJ1-2, with 9 bases aligning to TRBD1. The V gene end was trimmed by 2 bases and the J gene end by 8 bases; junction bases not matched to a gene: 16. The CDR3 is made up of 17 amino acids. Looked up from germline, CDR1 is SGHRS and CDR2 is YFSETQ. CDR3 in amino acids: CASSFEGQGFLPMGYTF. Written as DNA, the CDR3 is TGCGCCAGCAGCTTCGAGGGACAGGGTTTTCTCCCTATGGGCTACACCTTC.

This chain links TRBV5-6 with TRBJ2-2, with D tentatively TRBD1 (6 bases). The ends were cut back, 0 bases at V and 8 bases at J, with 11 bases in the middle. This CDR3 comprises 14 residues. The germline gives CDR1 SGHDT, CDR2 YYEEEE. In DNA, the CDR3 is TGTGCCAGCAGCTTGGGACAGGTGAAAGGGGAGCTGTTTTTT. Its translation: CASSLGQVKGELFF.

The V gene is TRBV5-6, the J gene TRBJ2-3; D gene ambiguous. Germline V gene data show CDR1 as SGHDT and CDR2 as YYEEEE. This CDR3 spans 14 amino acids. V lost 0 bases, J lost 0 bases, and 5 bases lay in between. The CDR3 region has the DNA TGTGCCAGCAGCTTGGGTCGGAGCACAGATACGCAGTATTTT. Translating it yields CASSLGRSTDTQYF.

This chain links TRBV24-1 with TRBJ2-3, with D perhaps TRBD1 (6 bases). The CDR3 totals 15 residues. Trimming pared 4 bases from V and 2 bases from J, leaving 12 bases between. Germline-derived CDR1 and CDR2 are KGHDR and SFDVKD. The CDR3 DNA follows: TGTGCCACCAGTGAAGCAGGGGCTAACACAGATACGCAGTATTTT. Its translation: CATSEAGANTDTQYF.

This clone appeared once. The chain uses TRBV5-5 and TRBJ1-1; possible D gene TRBD1, 5 bases. The CDR3 totals 15 residues. Trimming shortened V by 4 bases and J by 4 bases, and 17 bases separated the two germline ends. The V gene's germline CDR1 is SGHKS and CDR2 YYEKEE (reference sequence). The CDR3 DNA is TGTGCCAGCAGCGGGGGGTTTGAGGGTTTCACTGAAGCTTTCTTT. As protein: CASSGGFEGFTEAFF.

The V call is TRBV5-1, the J call TRBJ2-1, with a tentative D call TRBD1 (5 bases). Trimming shortened V by 4 bases and J by 0 bases, and 14 bases separated the two germline ends. This CDR3 has 16 residues. Germline V lookup: CDR1 SGHRS, CDR2 YFSETQ. Written as DNA, the CDR3 is TGCGCCAGCAGCGCCGGACACTCCGGCTCCTACAATGAGCAGTTCTTC. Its protein product is CASSAGHSGSYNEQFF.

The chain recombines TRBV9 with TRBJ1-6; D not certain. The CDR3 runs to 16 residues. The V gene's germline CDR1 is SGDLS and CDR2 YYNGEE. V was cut by 6 bases and J by 0 bases, with 13 bases left in between. In DNA form, the CDR3 reads TGTGCCAGCACCTCTGGTTTGAGCTCCTATAATTCACCCCTCCACTTT. Protein sequence: CASTSGLSSYNSPLHF.

The chain links TRBV6-2 or TRBV6-3 to TRBJ1-2, with a weak D call TRBD1 (5 bases). Germline V lookup: CDR1 MNHEY, CDR2 SVGEGT. Trimming left V 6 bases short and J 3 bases short, with 20 bases between. This CDR3 contains 16 residues. This CDR3 reads CASSPSPWGADYGYTF. The CDR3 bases are TGTGCCAGCAGCCCTTCGCCATGGGGCGCAGACTATGGCTACACCTTC.

V and J are TRBV9 and TRBJ2-3, with 8 positions matching TRBD2. The CDR3 sequence is 19 residues long. Germline V CDR1 and CDR2: SGDLS, YYNGEE. Unmatched junction bases numbered 12, after V lost 0 bases and J lost 0 bases. CDR3 protein: CASSVEPGGGGSSTDTQYF. In nucleotides, the CDR3 is TGTGCCAGCAGCGTAGAGCCGGGGGGCGGGGGGTCTAGCACAGATACGCAGTATTTT.

The chain is built from TRBV9 and TRBJ2-7; tentatively, D is TRBD2 (5 bases). The germline V and J ends were trimmed by 3 bases and 2 bases, with 15 bases remaining between them. This CDR3 is built from 15 residues. The germline V gene encodes CDR1 SGDLS and CDR2 YYNGEE. The CDR3 sequence is CASSGDGVGAYEQYF. CDR3 bases: TGTGCCAGCAGCGGGGATGGGGTGGGAGCCTACGAGCAGTACTTC.

The rearrangement links TRBV5-1 to TRBJ1-6, with 8 bases identical to TRBD1. This CDR3 is 15 amino acids long. Germline CDR1 SGHRS, CDR2 YFSETQ. The V and J ends lost 4 bases and 9 bases, in that order; junction bases with no gene match: 9. CDR3 DNA sequence: TGCGCCAGCAGCGAACAGGGGGTCTTACGTTCACCCCTCCACTTT. Translation: CASSEQGVLRSPLHF.

V gene TRBV5-5 combines with J gene TRBJ2-3, with TRBD2 matching over 9 bases. J was trimmed by 2 bases and V by 0 bases; bases with no gene match: 10. Germline assignment: CDR1 SGHKS and CDR2 YYEKEE (reference sequence). The CDR3 is made up of 18 amino acids. CDR3 sequence (DNA): TGTGCCAGCAGCTTGGTGCGGGGGGGCCGGGGTTTCACAGATACGCAGTATTTT. Translating gives CASSLVRGGRGFTDTQYF. Variable domain in full (rest from reference TRBV5-5 and TRBJ2-3): DAGVTQSPTHLIKTRGQQVTLRCSPISGHKSVSWYQQVLGQGPQFIFQYYEKEERGRGNFPDRFSARQFPNYSSELNVNALLLGDSALYLCASSLVRGGRGFTDTQYFGPGTRLTVL.

This chain connects TRBV5-1 to TRBJ2-2, with D perhaps TRBD1 (5 bases). Germline CDR1 SGHRS, CDR2 YFSETQ. The CDR3 has 16 amino acids. Trimming stripped 0 bases from V and 2 bases from J, with 11 bases between. In DNA form, the CDR3 reads TGCGCCAGCAGCTTGGAGGCAGGGATTAACACCGGGGAGCTGTTTTTT. Residues: CASSLEAGINTGELFF.

This chain connects TRBV19 to TRBJ2-7; D is unclear. This CDR3 region has 13 residues. Trimming pared 6 bases from V and 4 bases from J, leaving 13 bases between. Germline V gives CDR1 LNHDA, CDR2 SQIVND (reference sequence). The CDR3 loop is CASSTSDNYEQYF. CDR3 in DNA: TGTGCCAGTAGCACTTCAGACAATTACGAGCAGTACTTC.

The chain recombines TRBV3-1 (or the pseudogene TRBV3-2) with TRBJ2-3, with D possibly TRBD1 on 6 matching bases. V was clipped by 6 bases and J by 0 bases, with 16 bases between them. The CDR3 has 16 amino acids. Germline loops: CDR1 LGHDT, CDR2 YNNKEL (reference sequence). The CDR3 spells CASSHTGPASTDTQYF. The DNA for the CDR3 is TGTGCCAGCAGTCACACAGGGCCAGCTAGCACAGATACGCAGTATTTT.

This chain links TRBV4-2 with TRBJ2-5; 9 nucleotides line up with TRBD2. The V segment lost 0 bases and the J segment 2 bases; nucleotides outside the gene matches: 7. Germline V lookup: CDR1 LGHNA, CDR2 YNFKEQ. The CDR3 is made up of 17 amino acids. The CDR3 here is CASSQEWLAGAQETQYF. The CDR3 bases are TGTGCCAGCAGCCAAGAATGGTTAGCGGGGGCTCAAGAGACCCAGTACTTC.

V is TRBV29-1 and J is TRBJ2-6, with 8 bases identical to TRBD1. Germline CDR1 reads SQVTM; CDR2 reads ANQGSEA. This CDR3 is 18 amino acids long. The V segment lost 5 bases and the J segment 4 bases; nucleotides outside the gene matches: 16. The CDR3 reads CSVLEWQGALGGANVLTF. The CDR3 bases are TGCAGCGTTCTCGAGTGGCAGGGGGCGCTGGGAGGGGCCAACGTCCTGACTTTC.

V and J are TRBV28 and TRBJ1-2, with a possible D match to TRBD1 (6 bases). The CDR3 totals 14 residues. The germline gives CDR1 MDHEN, CDR2 SYDVKM. V dropped 4 bases and J dropped 0 bases, with 9 bases sitting between them. The CDR3 is CASSSGTPNYGYTF. CDR3 nucleotide sequence: TGTGCCAGCAGTTCCGGGACACCTAACTATGGCTACACCTTC.

The V gene is TRBV6-5, the J gene TRBJ2-5; D perhaps matches TRBD1 (6 bases). V was shortened by 7 bases and J by 0 bases, with 15 bases between the two germline ends. This CDR3 contains 15 residues. CDR1 MNHEY and CDR2 SVGAGI come from the germline V gene. Here the CDR3 reads CASKTDKGDQETQYF. The CDR3 bases are TGTGCCAGCAAAACAGATAAGGGGGACCAAGAGACCCAGTACTTC.

The chain employs TRBV5-1 and TRBJ1-4, with D tentatively TRBD1 (6 bases). Germline lookup yields CDR1 SGHRS and CDR2 YFSETQ. This CDR3 contains 15 residues. Trimming shortened V by 1 base and J by 3 bases, and 10 bases separated the two germline ends. DNA of the CDR3: TGCGCCAGCAGCTTGTTACAGGGTTCTAATGAAAAACTGTTTTTT. It codes for CASSLLQGSNEKLFF.

The V call is TRBV5-1, the J call TRBJ2-5; a possible D gene is TRBD1 (5 bases). This CDR3 has 14 amino acids. Trimming took off 0 bases at V and 0 bases at J, with 6 bases between the two ends. Germline CDR1 and CDR2: SGHRS and YFSETQ. The CDR3 DNA follows: TGCGCCAGCAGCTTGGGGGGCCACCAAGAGACCCAGTACTTC. Translating gives CASSLGGHQETQYF.

The chain couples TRBV5-4 to TRBJ2-1, with TRBD2 identical over 11 bases. J gave up 6 bases and V 6 bases, and 5 bases lay outside the gene matches. CDR1 is SGHNT and CDR2 is YYREEE in the germline V gene (reference sequence). The CDR3 runs to 14 residues. For the CDR3, the DNA is TGTGCCAGCACACTAGCGGGGGCTATCAATGAGCAGTTCTTC. Encoded protein: CASTLAGAINEQFF.

This clone has a handful of counts. The rearrangement uses TRBV15 and TRBJ2-1, with a tentative D call TRBD2 (5 bases). The germline V gene encodes CDR1 LNHNV and CDR2 YYDKDF (reference sequence). This CDR3 has 15 amino acids. V gave up 8 bases and J gave up 0 bases, with 14 bases separating them. The CDR3: CATALPGSSYNEQFF. DNA of the CDR3: TGTGCCACCGCGCTTCCGGGAAGCTCCTACAATGAGCAGTTCTTC.

The chain uses TRBV5-6 and TRBJ2-1, with 8 bases lining up with TRBD1. The CDR3 totals 19 residues. Germline lookup yields CDR1 SGHDT and CDR2 YYEEEE. Unmatched junction bases numbered 18, after V lost 2 bases and J lost 5 bases. The CDR3 spells CASSFDRGLSENGDNEQFF. In DNA, the CDR3 is TGTGCCAGCAGCTTCGACAGGGGTTTGAGCGAAAATGGGGACAATGAGCAGTTCTTC.